A selection of T cell receptor beta chains follows, all from one sample in a study of cytomegalovirus exposure and HLA in healthy donors. Sequencing used immunoSEQ multiplex PCR; TCRdb keeps in-frame clones, though not all of them. Here the sample spans around 120,000 clones, 74% being singletons. The specimen sequenced was PBMCs. These TCRs come from a woman aged 45-65 years in good health and CMV-seropositive. CDR3s include the opening cysteine and the closing phenylalanine or tryptophan. A D gene is named only where the DNA matches it firmly. Size is omitted from some rows. Given values are once, few, many or a class for expanded clones.

TRBJ2-7 | 14 | . | . | TRBV7-2 | TGTGCCAGCAGCTATCAACTGGACAGCTACGAGCAGTACTTC | CASSYQLDSYEQYF
TRBJ1-1 | 14 | . | . | TRBV19 | TGTGCCAGTAGTATTCCGGGAATGAACACTGAAGCTTTCTTT | CASSIPGMNTEAFF
TRBJ1-3 | 18 | . | once | TRBV5-1 | TGCGCCAGCAGCTCGGGGGTGAGCGCACGCCTCTCTGGAAACACCATATATTTT | CASSSGVSARLSGNTIYF
TRBJ1-5 | 16 | TRBD1 | . | TRBV6-6 | TGTGCCAGCAGTTACGGGGGACAGGGGGCAGGTCAGCCCCAGCATTTT | CASSYGGQGAGQPQHF
TRBJ2-5 | 13 | . | . | TRBV10-3 | TGTGCCATCGGGGCGGGACTCCAAGAGACCCAGTACTTC | CAIGAGLQETQYF
TRBJ1-4 | 13 | . | . | TRBV28 | TGTGCCAGTGGTCGACAGAAGAATGAAAAACTGTTTTTT | CASGRQKNEKLFF
TRBJ1-2 | 17 | . | once | TRBV27 | TGTGCCAGCAGCCCGGCCACAAGCGGGGGGGGCGACTATGGCTACACCTTC | CASSPATSGGGDYGYTF
TRBJ1-1 | 14 | TRBD1 | . | TRBV7-9 | TGTGCCAGCACCATACAGGGGGCGGCTTCTGAAGCTTTCTTT | CASTIQGAASEAFF
TRBJ1-1 | 14 | . | . | TRBV27 | TGTGCCAGCAGTTTTAACTCTTTCGGGACTGAAGCTTTCTTT | CASSFNSFGTEAFF
TRBJ1-5 | 17 | TRBD1 | . | TRBV15 | TGTGCCACCAGCACAAGGAACCCTGGACAGGTATTACAGCCCCAGCATTTT | CATSTRNPGQVLQPQHF
TRBJ2-1 | 15 | TRBD2 | once | TRBV5-1 | TGCGCCAGCAGCCCCGGGACTAGCGGGTTTGGTGAGCAGTTCTTC | CASSPGTSGFGEQFF
TRBJ1-1 | 14 | TRBD1 | once | TRBV29-1 | TGCAGCGCCCAAGGACAGGGAGGGAGAACTGAAGCTTTCTTT | CSAQGQGGRTEAFF
TRBJ2-2 | 15 | TRBD1 | once | TRBV5-6 | TGTGCCAGCAGCCTGACAGGGGCCAACACCGGGGAGCTGTTTTTT | CASSLTGANTGELFF
TRBJ2-1 | 11 | . | . | TRBV10-1 | TGCGCCAGCAGGAGAGGTAGTGAGCAGTTCTTC | CASRRGSEQFF
TRBJ2-3 | 11 | . | . | TRBV7-9 | TGTGCCAGCAGTAAAACAGATACGCAGTATTTT | CASSKTDTQYF
TRBJ2-3 | 15 | TRBD1 | . | TRBV19 | TGTGCCAGTAGTATTGGGGACAGAACCACAGATACGCAGTATTTT | CASSIGDRTTDTQYF
TRBJ2-3 | 17 | . | . | TRBV18 | TGTGCCAGCTCACCACGGAGCGGGGACACGCAAACAGATACGCAGTATTTT | CASSPRSGDTQTDTQYF
TRBJ2-7 | 13 | . | . | TRBV25-1 | TGTGCCAGCAGTGAATCAGCGGCCTACGAGCAGTACTTC | CASSESAAYEQYF